The T cell receptor (beta chain) described here comes from a study of blood T cell repertoires in COVID-19. The overall study: Samples representing acute and convalescent COVID-19 were sourced from the United States, Italy and Spain. From T cells, B-cell-depleted T cells, or PBMCs came the material, which was cDNA or gDNA.

Original handling: Amplification with reference gene primers provided the estimates of nucleated cell counts. Profiling relied on immunoSEQ multiplex PCR, and the TCRdb table lists in-frame clones only, not all of them. V, J and clone size are those of that table, while D and trimming were read from the DNA. The sample holds roughly 240,000 clones, approximately 87% seen once. Trimming took 6 bases from V and 4 from J, leaving 6 bases between them. CDR1 is SNHLY, CDR2 FYNNEI, per germline. The CDR3 runs to 11 residues. Sequencing was performed on peripheral blood. The clonotype was recovered from a man in his sixties who had recovered from COVID-19. This sequence joins TRBV2 and TRBJ1-2; D gene uncertain. DNA for the CDR3: TGTGCCAGCAGACAGACCTATGGCTACACCTTC. Translated: CASRQTYGYTF.